The clone carrying this T cell receptor (beta chain) occurred a few times. TCRdb ran MiXCR on the RT-PCR reads and lists one entry per CDR3 protein. The sample consists of hundreds of thousands of distinct CDR3 sequences, roughly 12% of them appearing once. CDR3 length equals 13 residues. Germline V gives CDR1 SEHNR, CDR2 FQNEAQ (reference sequence). V was trimmed by 0 bases and J by 5 bases, leaving 5 bases between them. This sample was taken from a study of response to subunit inactivated influenza vaccine. This sample was shared with a second study, whose subject was T cells expressing NK-cell markers. This second study notes: As the method of synthesis, 5'RACE template switching with UMIs yielded TCR beta cDNA.

This clonotype was sampled from a man aged 45-65 years who received an inactivated influenza vaccine. Sample: PBMCs from blood, taken on the day of vaccination. The rearrangement uses TRBV7-9 and TRBJ2-1; D is unclear. The CDR3 DNA is TGTGCCAGCAGCTTAGCTAGCCACAATGAGCAGTTCTTC. This translates into CASSLASHNEQFF.